The 30 T cell receptor beta chains listed next were all sequenced from one sample in a study of OX40 agonist ivuxolimab in advanced cancers. The method was immunoSEQ multiplex PCR; TCRdb's version includes in-frame clones alone and lacks a portion of them. The data contain roughly 64,000 clones, 82% of them singletons. This material consisted of CD4+ or CD8+ T cells sorted from blood, taken in a trial of the OX40 agonist ivuxolimab. The receptors here all came from an adult with an advanced solid tumor such as melanoma, head and neck, liver or kidney cancer.

The chain is built from TRBV5-6 and TRBJ1-3; D possibly corresponds to TRBD1 (6 bases). The CDR3 has 14 residues. V lost 3 bases and J lost 0, with 7 bases in between. Germline CDR1 and CDR2: SGHDT and YYEEEE. CDR3 sequence: CASSSDSSGNTIYF. The DNA of the CDR3 is TGTGCCAGCAGCTCGGACAGCTCTGGAAACACCATATATTTT.

The genes are TRBV13 and TRBJ1-4; no definite D call. Trimming pared 3 bases from V and 0 bases from J, leaving 2 bases between. The CDR3 is made up of 13 amino acids. Germline CDR1 and CDR2: PRHDT and FYEKMQ (reference sequence). CDR3 in DNA: TGTGCCAGCAGCTTTGCAACTAATGAAAAACTGTTTTTT. Protein sequence: CASSFATNEKLFF.

This clone showed up just a few times. This chain connects TRBV9 to TRBJ2-3; TRBD1 or TRBD2 may be the D gene (6 bases each). V was shortened by 1 base and J by 0 bases, with 9 bases between the two germline ends. The CDR3 covers 15 residues. Germline values: CDR1 SGDLS, CDR2 YYNGEE. The CDR3 DNA sequence: TGTGCCAGCAGCGTACGGGGGCTAAGCACAGATACGCAGTATTTT. Its translation is CASSVRGLSTDTQYF.

This chain links TRBV5-4 with TRBJ1-2, with no clear D. With 3 bases removed from V and 4 bases from J, the gap between germline ends came to 13 bases. Germline CDR1 SGHNT, CDR2 YYREEE (reference sequence). The CDR3 spans 14 residues. The CDR3 region has the DNA TGTGCCAGCAGCTGGAAGGAGAAAGGCTATGGCTACACCTTC. The encoded protein is CASSWKEKGYGYTF.

This chain joins TRBV19 and TRBJ2-1; D may be TRBD2 (5 bases). The V gene's germline CDR1 is LNHDA and CDR2 SQIVND (reference sequence). CDR3 length: 16 residues. The ends were cut back, 3 bases at V and 2 bases at J, with 14 bases in the middle. The CDR3 DNA reads TGTGCCAGTAGTATCGCGGGTGGCTTTACCTACAATGAGCAGTTCTTC. Protein: CASSIAGGFTYNEQFF.

The chain couples TRBV2 to TRBJ2-1; 9 nucleotides agree with TRBD1. Trimming took 1 base from V and 8 from J; bases not matched to a gene: 6. CDR3 length: 15 residues. From germline, CDR1 is SNHLY and CDR2 FYNNEI. CDR3 region: CASSEGGQGTDEQFF. CDR3 DNA: TGTGCCAGCAGTGAAGGGGGACAGGGTACAGATGAGCAGTTCTTC.

The chain uses TRBV15 and TRBJ2-3; 11 bases are a match to TRBD1. The CDR3 spans 16 residues. Germline V gene lookup returns CDR1 LNHNV and CDR2 YYDKDF (reference sequence). V was pared by 0 bases and J by 4 bases, with 3 bases of the junction left unmatched. The CDR3 here is CATSRDGTGGADTQYF. The CDR3 DNA is TGTGCCACCAGCAGAGATGGGACAGGGGGGGCAGATACGCAGTATTTT.

V is TRBV19 and J is TRBJ2-1; 8 bases are a match to TRBD2. Germline assignment: CDR1 LNHDA and CDR2 SQIVND (reference sequence). This CDR3 region has 16 residues. The junction had 10 bases not matched to a gene; V was cut back by 5 bases and J by 4 bases. CDR3 sequence reads: CASSDPGGTRYNEQFF. For the CDR3, the DNA is TGTGCCAGTAGTGACCCCGGAGGGACTAGGTACAATGAGCAGTTCTTC.

The chain employs TRBV6-5 and TRBJ2-7, with 10 bases lining up with TRBD1. Per the germline V gene, CDR1 is MNHEY and CDR2 is SVGAGI. The CDR3 spans 16 residues. After removal of 0 bases from V and 6 bases from J, the junction contained 8 bases not matched to a gene. Written as DNA, the CDR3 is TGTGCCAGCAGTTACTCCAGACGACAGGGGGCAGGCGAGCAGTACTTC. Protein product: CASSYSRRQGAGEQYF.

This clone appeared once. The chain employs TRBV11-2 and TRBJ2-1; D unresolved. V gave up 5 bases and J gave up 0 bases, with 11 bases separating them. Germline-derived CDR1 and CDR2 are SGHAT and FQNNGV. The CDR3 is 15 residues long. The CDR3 region is CASSLDWASYNEQFF. As DNA, the CDR3 is TGTGCCAGCAGCCTTGACTGGGCCTCCTACAATGAGCAGTTCTTC. Together with reference TRBV11-2 and TRBJ2-1, the CDR3 gives the full variable domain: EAGVAQSPRYKIIEKRQSVAFWCNPISGHATLYWYQQILGQGPKLLIQFQNNGVVDDSQLPKDRFSAERLKGVDSTLKIQPAKLEDSAVYLCASSLDWASYNEQFFGPGTRLTVL.

The V call is TRBV15, the J call TRBJ1-2; the match to TRBD1 covers 8 bases. The CDR3 extends over 16 amino acids. Germline V gives CDR1 LNHNV, CDR2 YYDKDF (reference sequence). The V and J ends lost 1 base and 8 bases, in that order; junction bases with no gene match: 12. DNA for the CDR3: TGTGCCACCAGCAGAGGTGACGGACAGGGACCGGGAGGCTACACCTTC. This sequence encodes CATSRGDGQGPGGYTF.

The chain uses TRBV6-1 and TRBJ1-5; D ambiguous. Germline CDR1 MNHNS, CDR2 SASEGT. V dropped 2 bases and J dropped 3 bases, with 8 bases sitting between them. This CDR3 region has 14 residues. The chain's CDR3 is CASSELWVNQPQHF. The CDR3 nucleotides are TGTGCCAGCAGTGAATTGTGGGTCAATCAGCCCCAGCATTTT.

In its sample, this clone ranks as large. The chain couples TRBV5-5 to TRBJ2-2, with D possibly TRBD2 on 5 matching bases. Between the trimmed V and J ends, which lost 0 bases and 1 base, there was a span of 10 bases. Germline V gene lookup returns CDR1 SGHKS and CDR2 YYEKEE (reference sequence). CDR3 length: 16 residues. The CDR3: CASSLAGIQNTGELFF. The CDR3 nucleotides read TGTGCCAGCAGCTTGGCCGGGATTCAGAACACCGGGGAGCTGTTTTTT.

This clone was seen a few times. The chain uses TRBV7-2 and TRBJ2-1; 8 nucleotides align to TRBD2. Germline trimming cut 5 bases from V and 7 bases from J; bases unmatched to any gene: 10. CDR3 length: 15 amino acids. In germline, CDR1 is SGHTA, CDR2 FQGNSA. The CDR3 sequence: CASSRLGGAGNEQFF. CDR3 DNA sequence: TGTGCCAGCAGCCGCCTCGGGGGGGCGGGGAATGAGCAGTTCTTC. The full variable domain, in which reference TRBV7-2 and TRBJ2-1 provide the parts outside the CDR3, is GAGVSQSPSNKVTEKGKDVELRCDPISGHTALYWYRQSLGQGLEFLIYFQGNSAPDKSGLPSDRFSAERTGGSVSTLTIQRTQQEDSAVYLCASSRLGGAGNEQFFGPGTRLTVL.

This clone is a singleton in its sample. The V gene is TRBV9, the J gene TRBJ2-7; tentative D call: TRBD1 (5 bases). The V gene's germline CDR1 is SGDLS and CDR2 YYNGEE. The CDR3 has 16 amino acids. V shed 0 bases and J shed 2 bases, with 15 bases lying between them. The CDR3 nucleotides read TGTGCCAGCAGCGTAGAGTTGGGGCAGGGTCCCTACGAGCAGTACTTC. Protein product: CASSVELGQGPYEQYF.

The table lists this clone with many counts. As DNA, the CDR3 is TGTGCCAGCAGCCCCGGAATATATGGCTACACCTTC. It is translated as CASSPGIYGYTF. The V gene is TRBV9, the J gene TRBJ1-2; D call uncertain. Germline assignment: CDR1 SGDLS and CDR2 YYNGEE. The CDR3 is 12 amino acids. V gave up 4 bases and J gave up 5 bases, with 9 bases separating them.

V usage is TRBV9 and J usage is TRBJ1-5, with 11 bases identical to TRBD1. Germline V gives CDR1 SGDLS, CDR2 YYNGEE. V shed 0 bases and J 5 bases; nucleotides not matched to a gene: 4. This CDR3 has 16 amino acids. The CDR3 sequence is CASSVAPGQGDQPQHF. Written as DNA, the CDR3 is TGTGCCAGCAGCGTAGCCCCGGGACAGGGGGATCAGCCCCAGCATTTT.

This chain connects TRBV29-1 to TRBJ2-2, with no clear D. The CDR3 loop spans 15 amino acids. The germline V and J ends were trimmed by 7 bases and 0 bases, with 15 bases remaining between them. CDR1 is SQVTM and CDR2 is ANQGSEA in the germline V gene. The CDR3 protein is CSAGRDPANTGELFF. The CDR3 DNA sequence: TGCAGCGCTGGACGAGATCCCGCGAACACCGGGGAGCTGTTTTTT.

This chain uses TRBV5-1 with TRBJ1-1; maybe TRBD1 (6 bases). The germline gives CDR1 SGHRS, CDR2 YFSETQ. V dropped 0 bases and J dropped 4 bases, with 13 bases sitting between them. The CDR3 is 15 amino acids. The CDR3 loop reads CASSLGWTATTEAFF. The CDR3 DNA sequence: TGCGCCAGCAGCTTGGGGTGGACAGCGACCACTGAAGCTTTCTTT. Supplemented by reference TRBV5-1 and TRBJ1-1, the full variable domain reads KAGVTQTPRYLIKTRGQQVTLSCSPISGHRSVSWYQQTPGQGLQFLFEYFSETQRNKGNFPGRFSGRQFSNSRSEMNVSTLELGDSALYLCASSLGWTATTEAFFGQGTRLTVV.

This clone turned up a few times. V gene TRBV5-1 combines with J gene TRBJ2-7; maybe TRBD2 (5 bases). The CDR3 spans 15 residues. Trimming pared 2 bases from V and 4 bases from J, leaving 16 bases between. Germline assignment: CDR1 SGHRS and CDR2 YFSETQ. The CDR3 region is CASSLNGGLGYEQYF. The DNA of the CDR3 is TGCGCCAGCAGCTTAAACGGCGGGCTGGGTTACGAGCAGTACTTC. The whole variable domain, filled in from reference TRBV5-1 and TRBJ2-7, reads KAGVTQTPRYLIKTRGQQVTLSCSPISGHRSVSWYQQTPGQGLQFLFEYFSETQRNKGNFPGRFSGRQFSNSRSEMNVSTLELGDSALYLCASSLNGGLGYEQYFGPGTRLTVT.

CDR3 nucleotide sequence: TGTGCCACCCAACAGGGGTCCTCCTATAATTCACCCCTCCACTTT. This translates into CATQQGSSYNSPLHF. The chain combines TRBV10-3 with TRBJ1-6; 7 nucleotides line up with TRBD1. This CDR3 is 15 amino acids long. Germline V gives CDR1 ENHRY, CDR2 SYGVKD. Trimming took 10 bases from V and 0 from J; bases not matched to a gene: 6.

CDR3 sequence: CASSLVAGEVNNEQFF. The CDR3 nucleotides are TGCGCCAGCAGCTTAGTAGCGGGAGAGGTAAACAATGAGCAGTTCTTC. The rearrangement links TRBV5-1 to TRBJ2-1, with 9 bases fitting TRBD2. Germline assignment: CDR1 SGHRS and CDR2 YFSETQ. The length of the CDR3 is 16 residues. The J segment lost 5 bases and the V segment lost 2 bases, leaving 8 bases of the junction unmatched.

This clone was seen a few times. This chain links TRBV7-9 with TRBJ1-2; TRBD1 aligns across 7 bases. V shed 2 bases and J 8 bases; nucleotides not matched to a gene: 2. The germline CDR1 and CDR2 sequences are SEHNR and FQNEAQ (reference sequence). The CDR3 contains 12 residues. The CDR3 spells CASSLTGEGYTF. Written as DNA, the CDR3 is TGTGCCAGCAGCTTAACAGGGGAAGGCTACACCTTC. The whole variable domain, filled in from reference TRBV7-9 and TRBJ1-2, reads DTGVSQNPRHKITKRGQNVTFRCDPISEHNRLYWYRQTLGQGPEFLTYFQNEAQLEKSRLLSDRFSAERPKGSFSTLEIQRTEQGDSAMYLCASSLTGEGYTFGSGTRLTVV.

The chain employs TRBV19 and TRBJ1-2, with D tentatively TRBD1 (6 bases). Trimming stripped 5 bases from V and 0 bases from J, with 10 bases between. Germline V gene lookup returns CDR1 LNHDA and CDR2 SQIVND (reference sequence). The CDR3 length is 14 residues. The CDR3 is CASSQQGPNYGYTF. The CDR3 nucleotides read TGTGCCAGTAGTCAACAGGGACCTAACTATGGCTACACCTTC. The whole variable domain, filled in from reference TRBV19 and TRBJ1-2, reads DGGITQSPKYLFRKEGQNVTLSCEQNLNHDAMYWYRQDPGQGLRLIYYSQIVNDFQKGDIAEGYSVSREKKESFPLTVTSAQKNPTAFYLCASSQQGPNYGYTFGSGTRLTVV.

The V gene is TRBV29-1, the J gene TRBJ2-7; D ambiguous. Per the germline V gene, CDR1 is SQVTM and CDR2 is ANQGSEA. This CDR3 contains 10 residues. Trimming took off 4 bases at V and 7 bases at J, with 8 bases between the two ends. The DNA of the CDR3 is TGCAGCGTTGGATGGGAAGAGCAGTACTTC. Translating gives CSVGWEEQYF.

The CDR3 spells CASTVGGGWRGEQFF. For the CDR3, the DNA is TGTGCCAGCACGGTTGGAGGGGGGTGGAGGGGTGAGCAGTTCTTC. J is TRBJ2-1 and V is TRBV25-1, with D perhaps given as TRBD1 or TRBD2 (6 bases each). The CDR3 contains 15 residues. Germline V gene sequence: CDR1 MGHDK, CDR2 SYGVNS. The ends were cut back, 7 bases at V and 9 bases at J, with 22 bases in the middle.

The chain uses TRBV4-1 and TRBJ1-4; D not resolved. The germline V gene has CDR1 MGHRA and CDR2 YSYEKL. CDR3 length: 13 residues. V lost 0 bases, J lost 6 bases, and 5 bases lay in between. The CDR3 loop is CASSQETYEKLFF. The DNA of the CDR3 is TGCGCCAGCAGCCAAGAGACCTATGAAAAACTGTTTTTT.

This clone was recorded a few times. Other DNA sequences in the same sample also yield this CDR3. The CDR3 sequence is CASSLSGGLYEQYF. The CDR3 nucleotides read TGTGCCAGCAGCCTTAGCGGGGGGCTCTACGAGCAGTACTTC. This chain joins TRBV7-2 and TRBJ2-7; 10 bases match TRBD2. Looked up from germline, CDR1 is SGHTA and CDR2 is FQGNSA. Trimming at V came to 5 bases and at J to 3 bases, leaving 4 bases not matched to a gene. The CDR3 covers 14 residues.

The chain employs TRBV6-6 and TRBJ2-5; perhaps TRBD2 as D (5 bases). The CDR3 is 14 amino acids. Germline lookup yields CDR1 MNHNY and CDR2 SVGAGI (reference sequence). V was clipped by 0 bases and J by 6 bases, with 11 bases between them. CDR3 in amino acids: CASSYSEGFQTQYF. DNA for the CDR3: TGTGCCAGCAGTTACTCTGAGGGCTTCCAGACCCAGTACTTC.

The chain links TRBV19 to TRBJ1-1, with TRBD1 as a possible D gene (5 bases). Trimming took 10 bases from V and 8 from J, leaving 14 bases between them. CDR1 LNHDA and CDR2 SQIVND come from the germline V gene (reference sequence). The CDR3 spans 11 residues. The CDR3 spells CATHRQNEAFF. Written as DNA, the CDR3 is TGTGCCACGCATCGACAGAACGAAGCTTTCTTT.